Sequencing of this T cell receptor beta chain was carried out in a study of cytomegalovirus exposure and HLA in healthy donors. V lost 4 bases and J lost 7, with 24 bases in between. The CDR3 is 17 residues long. Germline-derived CDR1 and CDR2 are SGHNT and YYREEE (reference sequence). This clone was recorded a few times. Antigen unknown. Findings of the study overall: In an earlier analysis, productive rearrangement rates for most beta V segments clustered near 87% or 30%. A later analysis, which compared TCR beta chains of equal frequency, found the HLA-associated ones more clonally expanded. Association of a missense DCLRE1C variant with TCR beta V- and J-gene trimming was reported in a later analysis. Information on immune exposure was restricted to one variable (CMV serostatus).

Researchers ran the PCR with 60 Vbeta and 13 Jbeta primers. Profiling relied on immunoSEQ multiplex PCR, and the TCRdb table lists in-frame clones only, not all of them. The profile covers about 150,000 clones, with roughly 80% appearing a single time and more than 4% taken by the ten largest. Sequencing was done on a sample of PBMCs. The clonotype comes from a woman between 40 and 55 years old in good health and CMV-seropositive. V is TRBV5-4 and J is TRBJ2-1; D perhaps matches TRBD2 (7 bases). CDR3 amino acids: CASSITNGRRGGNEQFF. CDR3 nucleotide sequence: TGTGCCAGCAGCATAACGAACGGGAGGAGGGGGGGGAATGAGCAGTTCTTC. Together with reference TRBV5-4 and TRBJ2-1, the CDR3 gives the full variable domain: ETGVTQSPTHLIKTRGQQVTLRCSSQSGHNTVSWYQQALGQGPQFIFQYYREEENGRGNFPPRFSGLQFPNYSSELNVNALELDDSALYLCASSITNGRRGGNEQFFGPGTRLTVL.